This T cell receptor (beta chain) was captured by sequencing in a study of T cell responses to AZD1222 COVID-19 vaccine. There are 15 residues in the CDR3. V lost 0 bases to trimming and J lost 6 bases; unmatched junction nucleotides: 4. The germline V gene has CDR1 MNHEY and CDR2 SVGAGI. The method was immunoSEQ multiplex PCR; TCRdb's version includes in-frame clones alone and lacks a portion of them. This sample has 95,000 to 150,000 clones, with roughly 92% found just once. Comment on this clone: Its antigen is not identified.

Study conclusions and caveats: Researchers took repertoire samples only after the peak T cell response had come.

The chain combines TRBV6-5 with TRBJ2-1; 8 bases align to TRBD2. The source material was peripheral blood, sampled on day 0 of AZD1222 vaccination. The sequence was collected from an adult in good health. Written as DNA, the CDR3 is TGTGCCAGCAGTTACTCGGGCGGGGGGACCAATGAGCAGTTCTTC. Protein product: CASSYSGGGTNEQFF.